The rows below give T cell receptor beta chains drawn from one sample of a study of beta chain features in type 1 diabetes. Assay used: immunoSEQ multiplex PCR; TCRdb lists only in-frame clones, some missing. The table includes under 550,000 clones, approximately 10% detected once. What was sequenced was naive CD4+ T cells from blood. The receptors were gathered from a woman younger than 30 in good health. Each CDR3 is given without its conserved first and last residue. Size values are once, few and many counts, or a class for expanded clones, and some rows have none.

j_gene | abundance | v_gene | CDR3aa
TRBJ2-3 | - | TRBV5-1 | ASSLRGGGEDTQY
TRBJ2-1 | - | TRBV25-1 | ASSDDGNFYNEQF
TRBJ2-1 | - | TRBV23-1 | ASSQSLQGTEQF
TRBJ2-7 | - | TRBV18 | ASSQYAGQTYEQY
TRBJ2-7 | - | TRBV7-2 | ASGQGVRYEQY
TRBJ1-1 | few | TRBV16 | ASSQWDRPTEAF
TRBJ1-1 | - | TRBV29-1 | SVQSYHSYLYTEAF
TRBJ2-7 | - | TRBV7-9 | ASSREQPEQY
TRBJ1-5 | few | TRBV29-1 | SVGGGPNQPQH
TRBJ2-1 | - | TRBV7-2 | ASSFTLREQF
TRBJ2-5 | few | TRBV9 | ASSARPSGGLETQY